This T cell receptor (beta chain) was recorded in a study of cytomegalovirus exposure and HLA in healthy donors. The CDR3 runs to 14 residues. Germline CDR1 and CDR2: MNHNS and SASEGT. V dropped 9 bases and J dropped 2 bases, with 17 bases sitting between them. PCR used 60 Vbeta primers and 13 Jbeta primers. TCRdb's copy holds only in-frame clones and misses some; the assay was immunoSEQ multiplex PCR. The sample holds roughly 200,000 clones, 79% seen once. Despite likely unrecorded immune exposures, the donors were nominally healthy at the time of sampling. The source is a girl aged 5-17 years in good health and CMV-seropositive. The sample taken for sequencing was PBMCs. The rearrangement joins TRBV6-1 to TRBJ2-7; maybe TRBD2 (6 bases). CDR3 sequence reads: CASNRDLRTYEQYF. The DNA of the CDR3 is TGTGCCAGTAACCGGGACTTGAGGACCTACGAGCAGTACTTC.